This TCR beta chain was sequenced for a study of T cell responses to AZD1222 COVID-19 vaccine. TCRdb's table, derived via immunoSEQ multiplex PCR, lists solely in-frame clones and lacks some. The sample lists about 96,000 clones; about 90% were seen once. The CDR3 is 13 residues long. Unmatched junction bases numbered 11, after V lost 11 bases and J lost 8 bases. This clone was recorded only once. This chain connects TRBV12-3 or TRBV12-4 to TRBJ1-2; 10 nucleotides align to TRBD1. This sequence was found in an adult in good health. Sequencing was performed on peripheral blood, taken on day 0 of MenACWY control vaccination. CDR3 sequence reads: CALSGQGEGGYTF. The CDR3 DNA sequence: TGTGCCCTTTCTGGACAGGGGGAGGGAGGCTACACCTTC.